These 8 T cell receptor beta chains share one sample of origin, sequenced in a study of blood T cells in healthy people across ages. Through a sample-barcoded 5' primer and a J-beta primer mix, a second PCR was run for roughly 6 to 11 cycles. TCRdb ran MiXCR on the 5' RACE reads and lists one entry per CDR3 protein. The sample has about a million distinct CDR3 sequences; roughly half are singletons. Sequencing was carried out using blood. These receptors came from a woman aged 60-70 years in good health.

This clonotype was seen a handful of times. The chain joins TRBV5-1 to TRBJ2-1, with 9 nucleotides matching TRBD2. This CDR3 contains 17 residues. The junction had 13 bases not matched to a gene; V was cut back by 0 bases and J by 9 bases. Germline V gives CDR1 SGHRS, CDR2 YFSETQ. This CDR3 reads CASSLVNSGSSGGEQFF. CDR3 bases: TGCGCCAGCAGCTTGGTTAATAGCGGGAGTTCCGGCGGTGAGCAGTTCTTC.

This chain joins TRBV28 and TRBJ1-2; no clear D. The germline V gene encodes CDR1 MDHEN and CDR2 SYDVKM. The V gene lost 5 bases and the J gene lost 3 bases, with 16 bases spanning the gap. This CDR3 region has 15 residues. The CDR3 loop is CASSPERPSYYGYTF. DNA of the CDR3: TGTGCCAGCAGTCCTGAGCGACCCTCCTACTATGGCTACACCTTC.

About this clonotype: Its ends do not fully match the called genes, so a read error is possible. CDR3 bases: TGTGCCAGCAGCCTGACCACTAGCGCCCGCTCCTACGAGCGGTACTTC. Translation: CASSLTTSARSYERYF. This rearrangement joins TRBV7-9 to TRBJ2-7, with 7 bases that match TRBD2. Germline-derived CDR1 and CDR2 are SEHNR and FQNEAQ (reference sequence). CDR3 size: 16 residues.

On this clonotype: One end of the junction is discordant with germline, which a read error may explain. V gene TRBV13 combines with J gene TRBJ1-2; D unresolved. The CDR3 consists of 16 residues. Germline values: CDR1 PRHDT, CDR2 FYEKMQ (reference sequence). The CDR3 spells CASSLHRQLYSYGHTF. The CDR3 DNA follows: TGTGCCAGCAGCTTACACAGACAACTATACTCCTATGGCCACACCTTC.

J is TRBJ2-7 and V is TRBV11-2, with D unresolved. The CDR3 contains 12 residues. Germline V gene data show CDR1 as SGHAT and CDR2 as FQNNGV. Trimming removed 4 bases at V and 5 bases at J, with 9 bases between. This chain's CDR3 is CASSSLTHEQYF. Here the CDR3 DNA reads TGTGCCAGCAGCTCTCTAACCCACGAGCAGTACTTC.

This clonotype occurred a few times. This chain uses TRBV20-1 with TRBJ2-7; no reliable D call. V dropped 6 bases and J dropped 0 bases, with 18 bases sitting between them. There are 15 residues in the CDR3. Germline CDR1 and CDR2: DFQATT and SNEGSKA (reference sequence). As DNA, the CDR3 is TGCAGTGCCCAAGGGCCAGCTCAAGCCTCCTACGAGCAGTACTTC. It specifies CSAQGPAQASYEQYF.

Regarding this clonotype: The junction departs from the called germline gene at one end, perhaps through a read error. J is TRBJ2-3 and V is TRBV7-2; possibly TRBD2 for D (5 bases). The CDR3 extends over 12 amino acids. The germline V gene has CDR1 SGHTA and CDR2 FQGNSA. The DNA of the CDR3 is TGTGTCAGCAGCTTAGGCGGGGATACGCAGTATTTT. Its protein product is CVSSLGGDTQYF.

The table lists this clonotype with a few counts. The V and J genes are TRBV20-1 and TRBJ1-2; weak D call: TRBD1 (6 bases). This CDR3 comprises 11 residues. Deletions cut 7 bases from V and 5 bases from J, with 11 bases between. Germline assignment: CDR1 DFQATT and CDR2 SNEGSKA (reference sequence). CDR3 region: CSGEQGYGYTF. For the CDR3, the DNA is TGCAGTGGAGAACAGGGATATGGCTACACCTTC.